These 21 T cell receptor beta chains share one sample of origin, sequenced in a study of blood T cell repertoires in COVID-19. Clones were read by immunoSEQ multiplex PCR, and TCRdb kept only the in-frame ones, dropping some. This sample yields about 670,000 clones, of which just under 90% are seen a single time; under 0.3% belongs to the top ten. The sequenced sample consisted of peripheral blood. The receptors come from a young woman with acute or convalescent COVID-19.

V gene TRBV30 combines with J gene TRBJ1-1; D is possibly TRBD1 (5 bases). The CDR3 runs 14 residues. The germline gives CDR1 GTSNPN, CDR2 SVGIG (reference sequence). V gave up 1 base and J gave up 5 bases, with 14 bases separating them. The chain's CDR3 is CAWSALVGGTEAFF. The CDR3 DNA follows: TGTGCCTGGAGTGCACTCGTGGGGGGGACTGAAGCTTTCTTT.

The chain links TRBV3-1 (or the pseudogene TRBV3-2) to TRBJ2-1, with D perhaps TRBD1 (6 bases). This CDR3 is 17 amino acids long. CDR1 is LGHDT and CDR2 is YNNKEL in the germline V gene (reference sequence). Trimming took 0 bases from V and 4 from J, leaving 16 bases between them. As DNA, the CDR3 is TGTGCCAGCAGCCAAGAACCCATGAGGACAGATTACAATGAGCAGTTCTTC. Amino acid sequence: CASSQEPMRTDYNEQFF.

The rearrangement links TRBV24-1 to TRBJ2-1; 12 nucleotides line up with TRBD2. The V segment lost 4 bases and the J segment 8 bases; nucleotides outside the gene matches: 11. There are 17 residues in the CDR3. Germline V gene sequence: CDR1 KGHDR, CDR2 SFDVKD. CDR3 region: CATSDSRTSGAVYEQFF. The CDR3 DNA reads TGTGCCACCAGTGACTCCCGGACTAGCGGGGCGGTATATGAGCAGTTCTTC.

The V and J genes are TRBV7-2 and TRBJ2-1, with D unclear. CDR3 size: 15 residues. The V end lost 0 bases, the J end lost 1 base, and 7 bases lay between the germline ends. Per germline, CDR1 SGHTA and CDR2 FQGNSA. CDR3 bases: TGTGCCAGCAGCTTAGCCGCGCCATCCTACAATGAGCAGTTCTTC. Translating gives CASSLAAPSYNEQFF.

On this clone: Other DNA sequences of this sample code for an identical CDR3. The chain uses TRBV12-3 or TRBV12-4 and TRBJ1-2; D gene ambiguous. This CDR3 has 10 residues. The germline V and J ends were trimmed by 5 bases and 5 bases, with 3 bases remaining between them. This CDR3 reads CASSLYGYTF. Here the CDR3 DNA reads TGTGCCAGCAGTCTTTATGGCTACACCTTC.

This clone was counted once. J is TRBJ1-5 and V is TRBV6-2 or TRBV6-3; D possibly corresponds to TRBD1 (6 bases). The germline V gene encodes CDR1 MNHEY and CDR2 SVGEGT. Trimming removed 5 bases from V and 3 bases from J, with 14 bases in between. The length of the CDR3 is 15 residues. The CDR3 DNA follows: TGTGCCAGCAGTCAGGGGCAGGGGATCAATCAGCCCCAGCATTTT. It specifies CASSQGQGINQPQHF.

The chain couples TRBV24-1 to TRBJ2-7, with unresolved D. Germline V lookup: CDR1 KGHDR, CDR2 SFDVKD. The CDR3 is 13 amino acids. Trimming stripped 1 base from V and 4 bases from J, with 7 bases between. CDR3 nucleotides: TGTGCCACCAGTGATTTCTCCGGGTACGAGCAGTACTTC. Translated, it gives CATSDFSGYEQYF.

The V call is TRBV5-6, the J call TRBJ1-2, with 7 bases matching TRBD1. V gave up 1 base and J gave up 3 bases; unmatched junction bases: 3. The CDR3 loop spans 14 amino acids. Per the germline V gene, CDR1 is SGHDT and CDR2 is YYEEEE. The CDR3 DNA sequence: TGTGCCAGCAGCTTGATCAGGGGGGACTATGGCTACACCTTC. Its translation is CASSLIRGDYGYTF.

The chain has TRBV2 and TRBJ1-1, with D perhaps matching TRBD1 (6 bases). CDR1 and CDR2 from the germline V gene are SNHLY and FYNNEI. Trimming took 8 bases from V and 4 from J, leaving 14 bases between them. This CDR3 has 13 residues. The CDR3 DNA reads TGTGCCAGCGACACACAGGGTTCCACTGAAGCTTTCTTT. Translation gives CASDTQGSTEAFF.

The chain uses TRBV12-3 or TRBV12-4 and TRBJ1-2; 11 bases are a match to TRBD1. The trim removed 5 bases at V and 8 bases at J, leaving 4 bases unmatched. CDR3 length: 13 residues. The CDR3 bases are TGTGCCAGCAGTGGGGGACAGGGGGACGGCTACACCTTC. Its translation: CASSGGQGDGYTF.

The genes are TRBV5-4 and TRBJ2-3; TRBD1 might be the D (6 bases). Trimming shortened V by 2 bases and J by 5 bases, and 9 bases separated the two germline ends. The CDR3 consists of 13 residues. Germline V gene data show CDR1 as SGHNT and CDR2 as YYREEE (reference sequence). CDR3 in DNA: TGTGCCAGCAGCTTTCAAGGGGGAGATACGCAGTATTTT. As protein: CASSFQGGDTQYF.

The V gene is TRBV6-5, the J gene TRBJ2-7; D is perhaps TRBD1 (6 bases). V gave up 10 bases and J gave up 3 bases, with 16 bases separating them. CDR1 and CDR2 (germline): MNHEY, SVGAGI. The CDR3 is made up of 13 amino acids. The CDR3: CAIAQGPHYEQYF. The CDR3 DNA sequence: TGTGCCATCGCACAGGGCCCCCACTACGAGCAGTACTTC.

The chain combines TRBV30 with TRBJ2-7; TRBD1 is a possible D gene (5 bases). V gave up 1 base and J gave up 6 bases, with 16 bases separating them. This CDR3 region has 14 residues. Germline V gene sequence: CDR1 GTSNPN, CDR2 SVGIG (reference sequence). The chain's CDR3 is CAWSAGKTTSEQYF. In DNA, the CDR3 is TGTGCCTGGAGTGCAGGGAAAACGACCAGCGAGCAGTACTTC.

This chain links TRBV6-2 or TRBV6-3 with TRBJ1-2; the D gene is possibly TRBD1 (6 bases). Germline-derived CDR1 and CDR2 are MNHEY and SVGEGT. The CDR3 runs to 15 residues. The ends were cut back, 4 bases at V and 3 bases at J, with 15 bases in the middle. The CDR3 is CASSWNRVTHYGYTF. The CDR3 nucleotides are TGTGCCAGCAGTTGGAACAGGGTTACCCACTATGGCTACACCTTC.

V and J are TRBV5-1 and TRBJ2-2; TRBD1 matches at 9 bases. The ends lost 5 bases at V and 6 bases at J; junction bases unmatched: 5. The CDR3 length is 14 residues. Germline V gives CDR1 SGHRS, CDR2 YFSETQ. The CDR3: CASSTDRGAGELFF. CDR3 in DNA: TGCGCCAGCAGTACGGACAGGGGCGCCGGGGAGCTGTTTTTT.

The CDR3 coding sequence is TGTGCCAGTAGTATGGGCAGGGGGAAGGAGCCCCAGCATTTT. As protein: CASSMGRGKEPQHF. This chain joins TRBV19 and TRBJ1-5, with 7 positions matching TRBD1. The V segment lost 3 bases and the J segment 8 bases; nucleotides outside the gene matches: 7. Germline assignment: CDR1 LNHDA and CDR2 SQIVND (reference sequence). The CDR3 is 14 residues long.

CDR3 amino acids: CASSETDKYGYTF. As DNA, the CDR3 is TGTGCCAGTAGTGAGACAGACAAATATGGCTACACCTTC. The V and J genes are TRBV19 and TRBJ1-2; D may be TRBD1 (5 bases). The CDR3 is 13 amino acids. The germline V gene has CDR1 LNHDA and CDR2 SQIVND (reference sequence). V lost 5 bases and J lost 5, with 12 bases in between.

The chain carries TRBV27 and TRBJ1-2, with TRBD1 as a possible D gene (6 bases). The V end lost 2 bases, the J end lost 7 bases, and 8 bases lay between the germline ends. Germline V gives CDR1 MNHEY, CDR2 SMNVEV (reference sequence). This CDR3 is built from 12 residues. The DNA for the CDR3 is TGTGCCAGCAGTTTACAGGGGATTGGCTACACCTTC. This sequence encodes CASSLQGIGYTF.

On this clone: The same CDR3 arises from other DNA sequences in this sample as well. The chain is built from TRBV6-5 and TRBJ1-1; D might be TRBD1 (6 bases). The ends were cut back, 6 bases at V and 1 base at J, with 12 bases in the middle. CDR3 length: 14 amino acids. The germline CDR1 and CDR2 sequences are MNHEY and SVGAGI. The CDR3 is CASSRGQPNTEAFF. CDR3 sequence (DNA): TGTGCCAGCAGCCGCGGACAGCCGAACACTGAAGCTTTCTTT.

As DNA, the CDR3 is TGTGCCAGCAGCTTGCCAGTGACAGGGTTAGGAACAGATACGCAGTATTTT. As protein: CASSLPVTGLGTDTQYF. V and J are TRBV5-5 and TRBJ2-3; TRBD1 matches 7 bases. V trimming: 1 base; J trimming: 3 bases; junction bases outside the gene matches: 11. The CDR3 extends over 17 amino acids. The germline V gene encodes CDR1 SGHKS and CDR2 YYEKEE (reference sequence).

This clone appeared a few times. The chain has TRBV6-5 and TRBJ1-1, with TRBD1 as a possible D gene (6 bases). CDR1 and CDR2 (germline): MNHEY, SVGAGI. The CDR3 has 13 amino acids. Trimming removed 6 bases at V and 5 bases at J, with 13 bases between. The CDR3 region has the DNA TGTGCCAGCAGCACAGGGCTGAGGACTGAAGCTTTCTTT. It specifies CASSTGLRTEAFF.